The following is a T cell receptor beta chain sequence with its context. These data belong to a study of T cell responses to AZD1222 COVID-19 vaccine. V was shortened by 2 bases and J by 1 base, with 3 bases between the two germline ends. The germline V gene encodes CDR1 SGDLS and CDR2 YYNGEE. The CDR3 is made up of 13 amino acids. Only in-frame clones appear in the TCRdb table, and some are missing; sequencing was by immunoSEQ multiplex PCR. Among some 84,000 clones listed, 80% to 90% were seen once. The TCR was taken from an adult in good health. The gene calls are TRBV9 and TRBJ2-2; unclear D gene. The source material was peripheral blood, sampled on day 0 of AZD1222 vaccination. CDR3 in DNA: TGTGCCAGCAGCGTGGAGAACACCGGGGAGCTGTTTTTT. It specifies CASSVENTGELFF.